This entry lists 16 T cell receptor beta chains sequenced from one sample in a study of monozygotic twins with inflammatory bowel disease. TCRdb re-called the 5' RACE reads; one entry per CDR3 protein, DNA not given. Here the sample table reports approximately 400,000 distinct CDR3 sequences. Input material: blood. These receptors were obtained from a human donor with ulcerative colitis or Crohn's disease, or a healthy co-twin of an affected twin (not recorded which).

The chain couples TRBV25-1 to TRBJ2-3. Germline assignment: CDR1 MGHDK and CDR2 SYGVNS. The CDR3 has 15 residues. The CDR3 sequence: CASSEVGTTKDTQYF.

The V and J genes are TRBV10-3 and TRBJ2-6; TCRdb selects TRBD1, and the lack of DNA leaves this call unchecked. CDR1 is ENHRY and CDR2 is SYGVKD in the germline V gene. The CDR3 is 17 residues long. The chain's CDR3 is CAIHPGQRLSGANVLTF.

The CDR3 spells CSARGGRGTDTQYF. The chain links TRBV20-1 to TRBJ2-3; TCRdb indicates TRBD2, and absent DNA this call remains unverified. Germline V gene lookup returns CDR1 DFQATT and CDR2 SNEGSKA (reference sequence). This CDR3 is 14 amino acids long.

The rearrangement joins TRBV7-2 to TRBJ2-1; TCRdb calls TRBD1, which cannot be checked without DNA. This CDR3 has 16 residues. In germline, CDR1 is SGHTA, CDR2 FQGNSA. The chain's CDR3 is CASSRMDRGPYNEQFF.

CDR3 residues: CSASGEAGTTGNEQFF. The V call is TRBV20-1, the J call TRBJ2-1; TCRdb outputs TRBD2, but without DNA this stays unchecked. The CDR3 length is 16 residues. Germline lookup yields CDR1 DFQATT and CDR2 SNEGSKA (reference sequence).

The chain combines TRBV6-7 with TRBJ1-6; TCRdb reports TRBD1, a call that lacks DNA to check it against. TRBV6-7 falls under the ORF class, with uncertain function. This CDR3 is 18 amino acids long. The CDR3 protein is CASSPDRGRRRNNSPLHF.

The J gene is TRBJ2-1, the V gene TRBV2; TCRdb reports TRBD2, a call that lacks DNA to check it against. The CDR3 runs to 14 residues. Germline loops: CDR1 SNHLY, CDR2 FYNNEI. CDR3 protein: CASNLAGESYEQFF.

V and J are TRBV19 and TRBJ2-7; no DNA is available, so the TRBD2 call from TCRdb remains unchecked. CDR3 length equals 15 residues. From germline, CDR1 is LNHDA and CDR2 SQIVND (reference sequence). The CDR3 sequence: CASSSTSGLAYEQYF.

The CDR3 protein is CASSLVPGDRVAYEQYF. This sequence joins TRBV7-9 and TRBJ2-7; TCRdb reports TRBD1, a call that lacks DNA to check it against. The CDR3 covers 17 residues. Germline V CDR1 and CDR2: SEHNR, FQNEAQ (reference sequence).

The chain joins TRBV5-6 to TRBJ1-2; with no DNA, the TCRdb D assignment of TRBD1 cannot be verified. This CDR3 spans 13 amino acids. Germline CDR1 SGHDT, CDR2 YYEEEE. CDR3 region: CASSPGAVYGYTF.

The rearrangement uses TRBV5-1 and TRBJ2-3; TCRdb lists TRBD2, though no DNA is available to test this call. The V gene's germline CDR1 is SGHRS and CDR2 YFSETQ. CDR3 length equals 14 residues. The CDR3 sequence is CASAGTSGSDTQYF.

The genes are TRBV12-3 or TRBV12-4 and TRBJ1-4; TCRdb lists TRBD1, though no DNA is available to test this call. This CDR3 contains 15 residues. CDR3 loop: CASSLRDRGRGKLFF.

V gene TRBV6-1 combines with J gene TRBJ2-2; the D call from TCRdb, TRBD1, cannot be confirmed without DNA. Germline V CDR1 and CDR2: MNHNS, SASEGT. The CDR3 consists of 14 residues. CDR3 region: CASGAGANTGELFF.

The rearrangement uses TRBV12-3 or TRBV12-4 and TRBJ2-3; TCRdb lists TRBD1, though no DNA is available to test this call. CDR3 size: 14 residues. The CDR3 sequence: CASSTGGMTDTQYF.

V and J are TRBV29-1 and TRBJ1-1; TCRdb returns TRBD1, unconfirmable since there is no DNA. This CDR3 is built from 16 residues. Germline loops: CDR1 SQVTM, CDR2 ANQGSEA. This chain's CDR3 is CSVEGFTGAGDTEAFF.

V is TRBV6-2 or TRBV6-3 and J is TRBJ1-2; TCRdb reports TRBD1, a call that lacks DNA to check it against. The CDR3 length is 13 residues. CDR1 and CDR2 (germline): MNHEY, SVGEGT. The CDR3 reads CASLPGEAYGYTF.